This T cell receptor (beta chain) was identified in a study of identical twins. Trimming left V 1 base short and J 10 bases short, with 11 bases between. CDR1 and CDR2 (germline): SEHNR, FQNEAQ (reference sequence). The CDR3 is 14 amino acids. Each CDR3 protein is one row after TCRdb ran MiXCR on the 5' RACE reads. The sample holds approximately 600,000 distinct CDR3 sequences, around 9.6% seen once. This clonotype was counted ten times or more. This sample also appeared in a second study, on yellow fever vaccine responses in identical twins.

This TCR was recovered from a woman younger than 35 in good health. The rearrangement links TRBV7-9 to TRBJ1-6, with D maybe TRBD1 (5 bases). The sample taken for sequencing was PBMCs. Written as DNA, the CDR3 is TGTGCCAGCAGCTTAGTCCCTCAGGGCTCACCCCTCCACTTT. Encoded protein: CASSLVPQGSPLHF.